The 27 T cell receptor beta chains in this list originate from one sample, sequenced in a study of T cell changes during pregnancy in multiple sclerosis. Sequencing was performed with immunoSEQ multiplex PCR; in TCRdb, only in-frame clones are kept and a portion is missing. The sample lists about 40,000 clones; over 75% were seen once. Material: CD4+ T cells from peripheral blood mononuclear cells, obtained in the third trimester of pregnancy. These receptors were collected from a female donor with multiple sclerosis, enrolled in a pregnancy study.

Details on this clone: The sample carries other DNA sequences with the same CDR3. The rearrangement uses TRBV5-1 and TRBJ1-2, with 8 bases fitting TRBD1. The CDR3 runs to 15 residues. The germline V gene encodes CDR1 SGHRS and CDR2 YFSETQ. J lost 4 bases, V lost 4 bases, and 9 bases had no gene match. In nucleotides, the CDR3 is TGCGCCAGCAGCCTGGACGGACAGGGACTCTATGGCTACACCTTC. Translation: CASSLDGQGLYGYTF.

V usage is TRBV4-2 and J usage is TRBJ2-3; D not certain. This CDR3 spans 17 amino acids. Germline loops: CDR1 LGHNA, CDR2 YNFKEQ. Trimming removed 0 bases at V and 1 base at J, with 14 bases between. CDR3 region: CASSQEVPTARTDTQYF. Written as DNA, the CDR3 is TGTGCCAGCAGCCAAGAGGTGCCCACTGCCCGCACAGATACGCAGTATTTT.

The sample holds one count of this clone. This chain links TRBV5-4 with TRBJ2-1; a possible D gene is TRBD2 (6 bases). Germline CDR1 reads SGHNT; CDR2 reads YYREEE (reference sequence). Trimming pared 4 bases from V and 1 base from J, leaving 9 bases between. The CDR3 has 14 amino acids. The DNA of the CDR3 is TGTGCCAGCAGCGGGACTTCATCCTACAATGAGCAGTTCTTC. It translates to CASSGTSSYNEQFF.

CDR3 DNA sequence: TGTGCCAGCAGTGACACGGGAAGGAGGAATGAGCAGTTCTTC. Amino acid sequence: CASSDTGRRNEQFF. This sequence joins TRBV25-1 and TRBJ2-1; D possibly corresponds to TRBD2 (5 bases). Trimming pared 3 bases from V and 7 bases from J, leaving 13 bases between. The CDR3 length is 14 residues. Germline CDR1 reads MGHDK; CDR2 reads SYGVNS.

The chain employs TRBV28 and TRBJ2-1, with 8 bases that match TRBD2. The trim removed 4 bases at V and 4 bases at J, leaving 9 bases unmatched. The CDR3 is 16 amino acids. Germline CDR1 and CDR2: MDHEN and SYDVKM. The CDR3 DNA is TGTGCCAGCAGTTCCCACGATGGCGGGAGGTACAATGAGCAGTTCTTC. It specifies CASSSHDGGRYNEQFF. The whole variable domain, remainder taken from reference TRBV28 and TRBJ2-1, is DVKVTQSSRYLVKRTGEKVFLECVQDMDHENMFWYRQDPGLGLRLIYFSYDVKMKEKGDIPEGYSVSREKKERFSLILESASTNQTSMYLCASSSHDGGRYNEQFFGPGTRLTVL.

The chain combines TRBV7-8 with TRBJ1-5; no clear D gene. V shed 4 bases and J shed 8 bases, with 9 bases lying between them. CDR1 is SGHVS and CDR2 is FQNEAQ in the germline V gene. The CDR3 consists of 12 residues. DNA of the CDR3: TGTGCCAGCAGCTCCGGGAACAAGCCCCAGCATTTT. It translates to CASSSGNKPQHF.

This sequence joins TRBV5-5 and TRBJ1-2; TRBD1 matches at 11 bases. The germline V gene has CDR1 SGHKS and CDR2 YYEKEE (reference sequence). This CDR3 is 15 amino acids long. V was clipped by 3 bases and J by 2 bases; unmatched bases: 3. This CDR3 is CASSSGTGGNYGYTF. The CDR3 nucleotides read TGTGCCAGCAGCTCTGGGACAGGGGGGAACTATGGCTACACCTTC.

This chain uses TRBV5-1 with TRBJ2-1; unclear D gene. CDR1 SGHRS and CDR2 YFSETQ come from the germline V gene. V was shortened by 4 bases and J by 4 bases, with 15 bases between the two germline ends. This CDR3 spans 15 amino acids. In nucleotides, the CDR3 is TGCGCCAGCAGCCAAGGCTACTACGTATACAATGAGCAGTTCTTC. Translated, it gives CASSQGYYVYNEQFF.

Concerning this clone itself: Other DNA sequences from this sample encode an identical CDR3 as well. The chain carries TRBV7-2 and TRBJ2-7, with 12 positions matching TRBD2. From germline, CDR1 is SGHTA and CDR2 FQGNSA. This CDR3 has 14 residues. V lost 3 bases and J lost 6; bases outside the gene matches: 3. This chain's CDR3 is CASSLRLAGVEQYF. In DNA, the CDR3 is TGTGCCAGCAGCTTGCGACTAGCGGGAGTCGAGCAGTACTTC.

The chain has TRBV11-2 and TRBJ1-4, with a weak D call TRBD1 (5 bases). The CDR3 loop spans 15 amino acids. V lost 5 bases, J lost 0 bases, and 10 bases lay in between. Looked up from germline, CDR1 is SGHAT and CDR2 is FQNNGV. CDR3 residues: CASSPGIATNEKLFF. CDR3 coding DNA: TGTGCCAGCAGCCCAGGGATTGCAACTAATGAAAAACTGTTTTTT.

This chain uses TRBV5-1 with TRBJ2-7; the D gene is possibly TRBD1 (5 bases). V was trimmed by 5 bases and J by 6 bases, leaving 9 bases between them. Germline CDR1 is SGHRS and CDR2 is YFSETQ. There are 11 residues in the CDR3. The CDR3 here is CASRQGVEQYF. For the CDR3, the DNA is TGCGCCAGCAGGCAAGGGGTCGAGCAGTACTTC.

The V and J genes are TRBV28 and TRBJ1-2; maybe TRBD1 (6 bases). V was shortened by 6 bases and J by 6 bases, with 17 bases between the two germline ends. This CDR3 has 14 amino acids. CDR1 MDHEN and CDR2 SYDVKM come from the germline V gene. CDR3 protein: CASRTLGGADGYTF. CDR3 DNA sequence: TGTGCCAGCAGGACACTTGGGGGGGCAGATGGCTACACCTTC.

The V gene is TRBV6-1, the J gene TRBJ1-2, with TRBD1 matching over 9 bases. The J segment lost 7 bases and the V segment lost 3 bases, leaving 6 bases of the junction unmatched. Per germline, CDR1 MNHNS and CDR2 SASEGT. This CDR3 region has 14 residues. CDR3 nucleotides: TGTGCCAGCAGTGACGGGACAGGGTCCCCTGGCTACACCTTC. Its translation: CASSDGTGSPGYTF.

V is TRBV28 and J is TRBJ2-7; D possibly corresponds to TRBD1 (5 bases). V was cut by 6 bases and J by 2 bases, with 11 bases left in between. The length of the CDR3 is 13 residues. Germline V lookup: CDR1 MDHEN, CDR2 SYDVKM. The CDR3 loop is CASSIDRAYEQYF. The CDR3 DNA follows: TGTGCCAGCAGCATTGACAGAGCCTACGAGCAGTACTTC.

The chain employs TRBV28 and TRBJ2-7; 8 bases map to TRBD2. The trim removed 3 bases at V and 2 bases at J, leaving 3 bases unmatched. The CDR3 has 14 amino acids. Germline assignment: CDR1 MDHEN and CDR2 SYDVKM. The CDR3 protein is CASSLTSAAYEQYF. The CDR3 nucleotides read TGTGCCAGCAGTTTGACTAGCGCGGCCTACGAGCAGTACTTC.

In nucleotides, the CDR3 is TGTGCCAGCAGCAAAACCCGAGCGGGTCGCCTAGGAAATGAGCAGTTCTTC. It specifies CASSKTRAGRLGNEQFF. The chain carries TRBV9 and TRBJ2-1; the D gene is possibly TRBD2 (6 bases). CDR1 SGDLS and CDR2 YYNGEE come from the germline V gene. Deletions cut 4 bases from V and 7 bases from J, with 24 bases between. The CDR3 sequence is 17 residues long.

This clone has a single count. The chain links TRBV5-8 to TRBJ2-3; 7 nucleotides align to TRBD2. The V and J ends lost 4 bases and 4 bases, in that order; junction bases with no gene match: 12. Germline CDR1 and CDR2: SGHTS and YDEGEE. This CDR3 comprises 16 residues. CDR3 nucleotide sequence: TGTGCCAGCAGCAATGATTACGGCGGGAGAGCAGATACGCAGTATTTT. Translating it yields CASSNDYGGRADTQYF. Full variable domain (remainder filled in from reference TRBV5-8 and TRBJ2-3): EAGVTQSPTHLIKTRGQQATLRCSPISGHTSVYWYQQALGLGLQFLLWYDEGEERNRGNFPPRFSGRQFPNYSSELNVNALELEDSALYLCASSNDYGGRADTQYFGPGTRLTVL.

V usage is TRBV5-1 and J usage is TRBJ1-1; no reliable D call. V gave up 2 bases and J gave up 9 bases, with 11 bases separating them. Germline V gene lookup returns CDR1 SGHRS and CDR2 YFSETQ. CDR3 length: 12 amino acids. The DNA for the CDR3 is TGCGCCAGCAGCTTATATCCAGATCAAGCTTTCTTT. This encodes CASSLYPDQAFF.

This chain uses TRBV29-1 with TRBJ1-3; D perhaps matches TRBD1 (6 bases). The CDR3 runs 13 residues. V lost 2 bases and J 5 bases, leaving 10 bases between the germline ends. Germline CDR1 reads SQVTM; CDR2 reads ANQGSEA. The DNA of the CDR3 is TGCAGCGTTGAACCCCAGGGGAGAAACACCATATATTTT. Translating it yields CSVEPQGRNTIYF.

The V and J genes are TRBV5-1 and TRBJ2-7; D not resolved. Trimming cost V 1 base and J 1 base, with 9 bases left between them. The CDR3 extends over 14 amino acids. Germline loops: CDR1 SGHRS, CDR2 YFSETQ. CDR3 loop: CASSLTGSSYEQYF. The CDR3 bases are TGCGCCAGCAGCTTGACCGGGTCTTCCTACGAGCAGTACTTC.

This chain uses TRBV5-1 with TRBJ2-7; possibly TRBD1 for D (6 bases). This CDR3 comprises 14 residues. The germline gives CDR1 SGHRS, CDR2 YFSETQ. The V gene lost 2 bases and the J gene lost 2 bases, with 11 bases spanning the gap. Here the CDR3 reads CASSLSRGPYEQYF. The CDR3 bases are TGCGCCAGCAGCTTATCCAGGGGCCCCTACGAGCAGTACTTC.

J is TRBJ2-1 and V is TRBV12-1; the table's D gene call, TRBD2, was not cross checked with the DNA. TRBV12-1 is classified as a pseudogene. This CDR3 has 19 residues. This chain's CDR3 is CASSFGGIKVPSSYNEQFF. The CDR3 DNA reads as TGTGCCAGCAGCTTTGGCGGGATCAAAGTCCCCAGCTCCTACAATGAGCAGTTCTTC.

This rearrangement joins TRBV28 to TRBJ1-3, with D maybe TRBD1 (6 bases). Germline CDR1 and CDR2: MDHEN and SYDVKM. The CDR3 covers 14 residues. V was trimmed by 5 bases and J by 4 bases, leaving 12 bases between them. CDR3 protein: CASSRTGSGNTIYF. In nucleotides, the CDR3 is TGTGCCAGCAGTCGAACAGGGTCGGGAAACACCATATATTTT.

This sequence joins TRBV5-4 and TRBJ2-3; 11 bases map to TRBD2. Per germline, CDR1 SGHNT and CDR2 YYREEE (reference sequence). V gave up 4 bases and J gave up 1 base; unmatched junction bases: 8. This CDR3 spans 17 amino acids. The CDR3 reads CASSPRTSGYGTDTQYF. The CDR3 DNA is TGTGCCAGCAGCCCCAGGACTAGCGGGTACGGCACAGATACGCAGTATTTT.

The rearrangement uses TRBV28 and TRBJ2-1, with D possibly matching TRBD1 (5 bases). CDR3 length: 14 residues. CDR1 is MDHEN, CDR2 SYDVKM, per germline. V was cut by 5 bases and J by 0 bases, with 8 bases left in between. The CDR3, as DNA: TGTGCCAGCAGTCAGGACAACTCCTACAATGAGCAGTTCTTC. Encoded protein: CASSQDNSYNEQFF.

The rearrangement uses TRBV12-5 and TRBJ2-2; no reliable D call. The CDR3 runs to 12 residues. V was trimmed by 5 bases and J by 6 bases, leaving 7 bases between them. Germline CDR1 reads LGHNT; CDR2 reads FRNRAP. CDR3 bases: TGTGCTAGTGGTCCCCGAGCCGGGGAGCTGTTTTTT. Protein product: CASGPRAGELFF.

V usage is TRBV10-2 and J usage is TRBJ2-2; 7 bases are a match to TRBD2. After removal of 4 bases from V and 7 bases from J, the junction contained 3 bases not matched to a gene. Germline values: CDR1 WSHSY, CDR2 SAAADI. The CDR3 is 13 residues long. The CDR3 region is CASSAGTIGELFF. CDR3 coding DNA: TGCGCCAGCAGTGCCGGGACTATCGGGGAGCTGTTTTTT.